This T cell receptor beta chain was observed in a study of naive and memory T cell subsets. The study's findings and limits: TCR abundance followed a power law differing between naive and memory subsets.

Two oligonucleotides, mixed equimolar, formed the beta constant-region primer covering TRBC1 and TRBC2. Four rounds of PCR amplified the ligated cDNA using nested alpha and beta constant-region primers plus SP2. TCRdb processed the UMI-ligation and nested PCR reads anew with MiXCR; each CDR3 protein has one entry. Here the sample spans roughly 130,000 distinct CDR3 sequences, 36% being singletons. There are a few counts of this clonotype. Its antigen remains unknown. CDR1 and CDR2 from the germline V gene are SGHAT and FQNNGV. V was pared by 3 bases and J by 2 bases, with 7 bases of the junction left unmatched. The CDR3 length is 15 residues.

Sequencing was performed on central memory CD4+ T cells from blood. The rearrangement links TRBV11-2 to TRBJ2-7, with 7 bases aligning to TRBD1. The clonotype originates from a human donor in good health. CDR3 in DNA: TGTGCCAGCAGCTTGTTCGTTGGGACAGCCTACGAGCAGTACTTC. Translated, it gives CASSLFVGTAYEQYF.